One and the same sample provided the 32 T cell receptor beta chains below, sequenced in a study of OX40 agonist ivuxolimab in advanced cancers. Method: immunoSEQ multiplex PCR; TCRdb's copy keeps in-frame clones and lacks some. The table lists over 25,000 clones, roughly 85% of them singletons. The source was CD4+ or CD8+ T cells sorted from blood, collected in a trial of the OX40 agonist ivuxolimab. Every receptor here comes from an adult with an advanced solid tumor such as melanoma, head and neck, liver or kidney cancer.

J is TRBJ1-5 and V is TRBV5-6; a possible D gene is TRBD1 (5 bases). Trimming removed 0 bases from V and 6 bases from J, with 10 bases in between. The germline V gene has CDR1 SGHDT and CDR2 YYEEEE. There are 14 residues in the CDR3. In nucleotides, the CDR3 is TGTGCCAGCAGCTTGGGGGCCGGGGCTCAGCCCCAGCATTTT. Translated: CASSLGAGAQPQHF. The complete variable domain, with remaining parts taken from reference TRBV5-6 and TRBJ1-5, reads DAGVTQSPTHLIKTRGQQVTLRCSPKSGHDTVSWYQQALGQGPQFIFQYYEEEERQRGNFPDRFSGHQFPNYSSELNVNALLLGDSALYLCASSLGAGAQPQHFGDGTRLSIL.

The chain has TRBV11-2 and TRBJ2-5; 7 bases are shared with TRBD2. V shed 4 bases, J shed 2 bases, and the junction held 7 bases outside the gene matches. The CDR3 extends over 15 amino acids. The germline V gene has CDR1 SGHAT and CDR2 FQNNGV. CDR3 sequence (DNA): TGTGCCAGCAGCTACCGGCTGGGAGGGCAAGAGACCCAGTACTTC. It translates to CASSYRLGGQETQYF.

The rearrangement joins TRBV4-2 to TRBJ2-1; 7 positions match TRBD2. CDR1 and CDR2 from the germline V gene are LGHNA and YNFKEQ. The CDR3 extends over 19 amino acids. The V gene end was trimmed by 0 bases and the J gene end by 2 bases; junction bases not matched to a gene: 13. The CDR3 DNA follows: TGTGCCAGCAGCCAAGAGGACGGGGATGAGCGGGGCGCCTACAATGAGCAGTTCTTC. This translates into CASSQEDGDERGAYNEQFF.

The V gene is TRBV7-9, the J gene TRBJ1-4; the D gene is possibly TRBD1 (6 bases). V shed 1 base and J shed 6 bases, with 18 bases lying between them. Germline CDR1 and CDR2: SEHNR and FQNEAQ (reference sequence). The CDR3 consists of 17 residues. The CDR3 nucleotides are TGTGCCAGCAGCTTAGGACGGTCACCGGCAGGGGATGAAAAACTGTTTTTT. Translation gives CASSLGRSPAGDEKLFF.

The J gene is TRBJ1-3, the V gene TRBV21-1; the table calls TRBD1, which could not be checked here. TRBV21-1 is tagged as a pseudogene. This CDR3 has 17 residues. The CDR3 loop reads CASSKDPGTVSGNTIYF. CDR3 sequence (DNA): TGTGCCAGCAGCAAAGACCCCGGGACAGTCTCTGGAAACACCATATATTTT.

The chain uses TRBV28 and TRBJ2-5; TRBD1 matches 7 bases. V gave up 3 bases and J gave up 5 bases; unmatched junction bases: 12. Per germline, CDR1 MDHEN and CDR2 SYDVKM. This CDR3 comprises 16 residues. The CDR3, as DNA: TGTGCCAGCAGTTTCGTGGGACAGATCGGTCGGGAGACCCAGTACTTC. Protein product: CASSFVGQIGRETQYF.

The CDR3 nucleotides read TGTGCCAGCACCGGGACTAGCTACAATGAGCAGTTCTTC. Translation: CASTGTSYNEQFF. The chain is built from TRBV9 and TRBJ2-1; 8 bases line up with TRBD2. J gave up 3 bases and V 6 bases, and 2 bases lay outside the gene matches. Per the germline V gene, CDR1 is SGDLS and CDR2 is YYNGEE. The CDR3 totals 13 residues.

J is TRBJ2-7 and V is TRBV2; possibly TRBD2 for D (5 bases). From germline, CDR1 is SNHLY and CDR2 FYNNEI. The CDR3 runs to 13 residues. V gave up 4 bases and J gave up 2 bases, with 9 bases separating them. The CDR3 DNA sequence: TGTGCCAGCAGTGTCTTACTAGCCTACGAGCAGTACTTC. Its protein product is CASSVLLAYEQYF.

The V gene is TRBV6-6, the J gene TRBJ1-6; 7 bases line up with TRBD1. Per germline, CDR1 MNHNY and CDR2 SVGAGI (reference sequence). The trim removed 5 bases at V and 2 bases at J, leaving 3 bases unmatched. The CDR3 runs to 15 residues. In DNA form, the CDR3 reads TGTGCCAGCAGTCAACAGGGGACCTATAATTCACCCCTCCACTTT. It yields the protein CASSQQGTYNSPLHF.

To note about this clone: The junction does not match germline at one end; this may be a read error. The rearrangement joins TRBV4-2 to TRBJ1-5; possible D gene TRBD1, 6 bases. The germline gives CDR1 LGHNA, CDR2 YNFKEQ. This CDR3 contains 18 residues. CDR3 sequence (DNA): TGTGCCAGCAGCCAAGAGACCGTGGTGGGGGCTGGCAATCGGCCCCAGCATTTT. It specifies CASSQETVVGAGNRPQHF.

The chain is built from TRBV6-5 and TRBJ2-1; no definite D call. Germline V CDR1 and CDR2: MNHEY, SVGAGI. The CDR3 contains 15 residues. V lost 4 bases, J lost 6 bases, and 16 bases lay in between. The CDR3 region is CASSLASGPINEQFF. CDR3 sequence (DNA): TGTGCCAGCAGTTTAGCCTCGGGCCCCATCAATGAGCAGTTCTTC.

V usage is TRBV4-3 and J usage is TRBJ2-2; TRBD2 might be the D (6 bases). Germline lookup yields CDR1 LGHNA and CDR2 YSLEER. CDR3 size: 17 residues. Trimming left V 0 bases short and J 0 bases short, with 11 bases between. The CDR3 DNA reads as TGCGCCAGCAGCCAAGAATTGACGGGAGCGAACACCGGGGAGCTGTTTTTT. The encoded protein is CASSQELTGANTGELFF.

The genes are TRBV27 and TRBJ2-7, with D tentatively TRBD1 or TRBD2 (5 bases each). This CDR3 has 16 amino acids. V was shortened by 5 bases and J by 5 bases, with 22 bases between the two germline ends. CDR1 is MNHEY and CDR2 is SMNVEV in the germline V gene (reference sequence). CDR3 residues: CASSTLGPGPTDEQYF. The CDR3 DNA is TGTGCCAGCAGTACGCTGGGCCCGGGACCGACGGACGAGCAGTACTTC.

The J gene is TRBJ1-6, the V gene TRBV4-1; D remains unclear. The V gene's germline CDR1 is MGHRA and CDR2 YSYEKL. The CDR3 loop spans 12 amino acids. The V gene lost 3 bases and the J gene lost 9 bases, with 6 bases spanning the gap. The CDR3 reads CASSHSGSPLHF. The CDR3 region has the DNA TGCGCCAGCAGCCATTCCGGTTCACCCCTCCACTTT.

V and J are TRBV5-4 and TRBJ2-3; the match to TRBD2 covers 12 bases. With 4 bases clipped from V and 6 bases from J, the junction kept 12 bases outside the gene matches. From germline, CDR1 is SGHNT and CDR2 YYREEE (reference sequence). This CDR3 is 17 amino acids long. DNA for the CDR3: TGTGCCAGCAGCCCTGCCCCAACTAGCGGGGGGTGGGATACGCAGTATTTT. Protein: CASSPAPTSGGWDTQYF.

This sequence joins TRBV19 and TRBJ1-1, with 7 bases identical to TRBD1. The CDR3 is made up of 12 amino acids. The trim removed 9 bases at V and 1 base at J, leaving 2 bases unmatched. Germline V gene data show CDR1 as LNHDA and CDR2 as SQIVND (reference sequence). In DNA, the CDR3 is TGTGCCAGCAGGGGGTGGAACACTGAAGCTTTCTTT. It translates to CASRGWNTEAFF.

CDR3 amino acids: CASSTVRDSNYGYTF. Written as DNA, the CDR3 is TGTGCCAGCAGCACGGTCCGGGACAGTAACTATGGCTACACCTTC. The chain has TRBV7-9 and TRBJ1-2; 7 positions agree with TRBD1. The V gene end was trimmed by 5 bases and the J gene end by 1 base; junction bases not matched to a gene: 7. This CDR3 spans 15 amino acids. CDR1 and CDR2 (germline): SEHNR, FQNEAQ (reference sequence).

This chain joins TRBV6-6 and TRBJ1-1, with D perhaps matching TRBD1 (5 bases). V lost 6 bases and J lost 2, with 16 bases in between. There are 15 residues in the CDR3. Germline V gives CDR1 MNHNY, CDR2 SVGAGI (reference sequence). The CDR3 here is CASRQNLGVNTEAFF. CDR3 DNA: TGTGCCAGCAGACAAAATTTAGGGGTAAACACTGAAGCTTTCTTT.

In its sample, this clone was seen once. The rearrangement links TRBV28 to TRBJ1-1; 9 bases map to TRBD1. The CDR3 is 15 amino acids. Germline V gene sequence: CDR1 MDHEN, CDR2 SYDVKM. J lost 6 bases, V lost 2 bases, and 7 bases had no gene match. The CDR3 bases are TGTGCCAGCAGTTTAGGTCACAGGGGGCAATCTGAAGCTTTCTTT. Translated, it gives CASSLGHRGQSEAFF.

The chain uses TRBV15 and TRBJ1-4; no definite D call. The CDR3 is made up of 13 amino acids. Trimming removed 3 bases at V and 8 bases at J, with 10 bases between. Germline CDR1 reads LNHNV; CDR2 reads YYDKDF (reference sequence). CDR3 coding DNA: TGTGCCACCAGCAGCGTGGGGAACGAAAAACTGTTTTTT. It specifies CATSSVGNEKLFF.

This chain links TRBV11-2 with TRBJ2-3; D unresolved. V was cut by 0 bases and J by 6 bases, with 7 bases left in between. This CDR3 region has 13 residues. Germline loops: CDR1 SGHAT, CDR2 FQNNGV. The CDR3 sequence: CASSLDPRDTQYF. Written as DNA, the CDR3 is TGTGCCAGCAGCTTAGATCCCCGGGATACGCAGTATTTT.

The chain recombines TRBV5-6 with TRBJ2-7; TRBD1 is a possible D gene (6 bases). The CDR3 consists of 15 residues. Germline lookup yields CDR1 SGHDT and CDR2 YYEEEE. Trimming stripped 4 bases from V and 5 bases from J, with 19 bases between. This CDR3 reads CASSMRVRTVDEQYF. The CDR3 nucleotides read TGTGCCAGCAGCATGCGGGTTCGGACAGTCGACGAGCAGTACTTC.

The CDR3 nucleotides read TGTGCCTGGAGGTCTCAGGGGGCCCCAGAGCAGTACTTC. Translating gives CAWRSQGAPEQYF. This chain uses TRBV30 with TRBJ2-7; 8 bases are shared with TRBD1. The CDR3 is 13 amino acids. From germline, CDR1 is GTSNPN and CDR2 SVGIG (reference sequence). Unmatched junction bases numbered 8, after V lost 3 bases and J lost 7 bases.

This clone was recorded only once. This sequence joins TRBV30 and TRBJ1-1, with D maybe TRBD1 (5 bases). The germline V and J ends were trimmed by 0 bases and 4 bases, with 9 bases remaining between them. The CDR3 runs 13 residues. The germline V gene has CDR1 GTSNPN and CDR2 SVGIG (reference sequence). The CDR3 region is CAWSVWGGTEAFF. The CDR3, as DNA: TGTGCCTGGAGTGTGTGGGGGGGCACTGAAGCTTTCTTT.

By sample share, this clone is large. V gene TRBV28 combines with J gene TRBJ1-2, with D unclear. Germline-derived CDR1 and CDR2 are MDHEN and SYDVKM. V was cut by 5 bases and J by 4 bases, with 17 bases left in between. This CDR3 is 15 amino acids long. The CDR3 bases are TGTGCCAGCAGTCTTACCCCCGACGGCATCTATGGCTACACCTTC. Translated, it gives CASSLTPDGIYGYTF.

V and J are TRBV5-4 and TRBJ2-7; 7 nucleotides agree with TRBD2. CDR3 length: 16 residues. V dropped 5 bases and J dropped 0; count of bases not matched to a gene: 11. Germline assignment: CDR1 SGHNT and CDR2 YYREEE (reference sequence). CDR3 DNA: TGTGCCAGCAGTCATGCCGGGAGGCAAAGCTCCTACGAGCAGTACTTC. It codes for CASSHAGRQSSYEQYF.

This chain connects TRBV4-1 to TRBJ2-7; D gene ambiguous. Trimming removed 1 base at V and 3 bases at J, with 10 bases between. CDR1 is MGHRA and CDR2 is YSYEKL in the germline V gene. The CDR3 covers 14 residues. This chain's CDR3 is CASSQAPTGYEQYF. In nucleotides, the CDR3 is TGCGCCAGCAGCCAAGCCCCTACGGGCTACGAGCAGTACTTC.

This clone was seen a single time. The chain carries TRBV5-1 and TRBJ1-1, with D possibly matching TRBD1 (5 bases). Looked up from germline, CDR1 is SGHRS and CDR2 is YFSETQ. The CDR3 runs 15 residues. Trimming took 4 bases from V and 2 from J, leaving 15 bases between them. The CDR3 loop is CASSPSDSSNTEAFF. CDR3 DNA sequence: TGCGCCAGCAGCCCGAGCGACAGTTCCAACACTGAAGCTTTCTTT.

The V call is TRBV14, the J call TRBJ2-7; TRBD1 agrees at 10 bases. The junction had 7 bases not matched to a gene; V was cut back by 5 bases and J by 3 bases. This CDR3 comprises 15 residues. CDR1 and CDR2 (germline): SGHDN, FVKESK. CDR3 in amino acids: CASSVGQGDYYEQYF. CDR3 sequence (DNA): TGTGCCAGCAGCGTTGGACAGGGGGATTACTACGAGCAGTACTTC. The complete variable domain, with remaining parts taken from reference TRBV14 and TRBJ2-7, reads EAGVTQFPSHSVIEKGQTVTLRCDPISGHDNLYWYRRVMGKEIKFLLHFVKESKQDESGMPNNRFLAERTGGTYSTLKVQPAELEDSGVYFCASSVGQGDYYEQYFGPGTRLTVT.

The V and J genes are TRBV11-2 and TRBJ1-1; D possibly corresponds to TRBD1 (5 bases). This CDR3 has 16 residues. The germline gives CDR1 SGHAT, CDR2 FQNNGV. V gave up 5 bases and J gave up 3 bases, with 19 bases separating them. The CDR3: CASSRVGVRVDTEAFF. CDR3 nucleotides: TGTGCCAGCAGCCGAGTGGGGGTCCGCGTGGACACTGAAGCTTTCTTT.

In this sample, this clone turned up once. Different DNA sequences within this sample yield the same CDR3. This chain connects TRBV5-5 to TRBJ2-5, with 9 bases matching TRBD1. The V gene end was trimmed by 4 bases and the J gene end by 5 bases; junction bases not matched to a gene: 6. The CDR3 is made up of 14 amino acids. Germline CDR1 SGHKS, CDR2 YYEKEE (reference sequence). The CDR3 is CASSGTGGGETQYF. CDR3 nucleotide sequence: TGTGCCAGCAGCGGAACAGGGGGCGGCGAGACCCAGTACTTC. The full variable domain, in which reference TRBV5-5 and TRBJ2-5 provide the parts outside the CDR3, is DAGVTQSPTHLIKTRGQQVTLRCSPISGHKSVSWYQQVLGQGPQFIFQYYEKEERGRGNFPDRFSARQFPNYSSELNVNALLLGDSALYLCASSGTGGGETQYFGPGTRLLVL.

This clone was seen a single time. The chain joins TRBV5-6 to TRBJ2-3; 7 positions agree with TRBD2. The germline V gene encodes CDR1 SGHDT and CDR2 YYEEEE. The CDR3 extends over 14 amino acids. J was trimmed by 0 bases and V by 8 bases; bases with no gene match: 6. The CDR3: CASSSGPSTDTQYF. CDR3 coding DNA: TGTGCCAGTTCTAGCGGACCTAGCACAGATACGCAGTATTTT.